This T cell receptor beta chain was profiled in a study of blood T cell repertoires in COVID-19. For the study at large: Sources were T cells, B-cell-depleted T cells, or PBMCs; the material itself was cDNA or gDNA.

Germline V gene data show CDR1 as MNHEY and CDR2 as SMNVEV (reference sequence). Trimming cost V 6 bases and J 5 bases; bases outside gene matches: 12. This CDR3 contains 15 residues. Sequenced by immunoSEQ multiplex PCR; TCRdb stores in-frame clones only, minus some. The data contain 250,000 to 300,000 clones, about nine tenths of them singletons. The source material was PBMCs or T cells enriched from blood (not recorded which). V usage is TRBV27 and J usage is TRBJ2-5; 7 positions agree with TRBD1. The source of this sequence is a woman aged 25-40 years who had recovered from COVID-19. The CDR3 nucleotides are TGTGCCAGCAGCCGTGGACAGGCCCGAATTGAGACCCAGTACTTC. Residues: CASSRGQARIETQYF.